The clone carrying this T cell receptor beta chain has ten or more counts. What it binds is not known. In TCRdb, the 5' RACE reads were re-called with MiXCR into one record per CDR3 protein. The sample includes about 250,000 distinct CDR3 sequences, more than 15% seen only once; the top ten take approximately 32%. CDR1 is SGHRS and CDR2 is YFSETQ in the germline V gene. The length of the CDR3 is 12 residues. Trimming took off 1 base at V and 4 bases at J, with 6 bases between the two ends. This specimen comes from a study of CD8 T cells in ankylosing spondylitis. General study findings and limits: Researchers reportedly found disease-linked clones significantly enriched in matched ankylosing spondylitis synovial fluid.

This TCR derives from a male donor with ankylosing spondylitis or in good health (not recorded which). Sequenced input: blood, either unsorted or a sorted T cell fraction (not recorded which). The chain carries TRBV5-1 and TRBJ2-7; no firm D call. The CDR3 loop is CASSLPSYEQYF. CDR3 nucleotide sequence: TGCGCCAGCAGCTTGCCCAGTTACGAGCAGTACTTC.